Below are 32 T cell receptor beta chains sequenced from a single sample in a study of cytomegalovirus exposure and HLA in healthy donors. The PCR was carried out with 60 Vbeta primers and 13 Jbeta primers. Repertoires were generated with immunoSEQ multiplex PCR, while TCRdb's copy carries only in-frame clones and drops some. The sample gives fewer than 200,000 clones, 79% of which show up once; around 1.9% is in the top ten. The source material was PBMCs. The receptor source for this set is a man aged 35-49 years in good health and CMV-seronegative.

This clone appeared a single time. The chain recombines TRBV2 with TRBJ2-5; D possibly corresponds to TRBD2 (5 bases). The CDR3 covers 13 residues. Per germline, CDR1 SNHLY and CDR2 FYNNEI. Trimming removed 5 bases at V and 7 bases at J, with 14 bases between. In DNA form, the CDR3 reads TGTGCCAGCAGTAGAGACACTCGGGGGACCCAGTACTTC. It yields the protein CASSRDTRGTQYF.

The CDR3 region has the DNA TGCGCCAGCAGCTTCGAGGGAGGATGGAATGAGCAGTTCTTC. Amino acid sequence: CASSFEGGWNEQFF. The V call is TRBV5-1, the J call TRBJ2-1; D is possibly TRBD2 (6 bases). V was clipped by 2 bases and J by 7 bases, with 13 bases between them. Per germline, CDR1 SGHRS and CDR2 YFSETQ. The CDR3 contains 14 residues.

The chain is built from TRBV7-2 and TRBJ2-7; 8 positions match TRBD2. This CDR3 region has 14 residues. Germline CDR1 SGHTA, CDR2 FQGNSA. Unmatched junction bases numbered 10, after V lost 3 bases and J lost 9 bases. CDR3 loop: CASSFRGAGELQYF. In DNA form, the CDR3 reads TGTGCCAGCAGCTTCCGAGGAGCGGGAGAGTTGCAGTACTTC.

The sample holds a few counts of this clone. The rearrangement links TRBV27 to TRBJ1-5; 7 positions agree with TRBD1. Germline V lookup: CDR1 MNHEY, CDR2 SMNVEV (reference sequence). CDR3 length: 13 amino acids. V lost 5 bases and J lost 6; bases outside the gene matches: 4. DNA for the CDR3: TGTGCCAGCAGTCCCGACAGGGCTCAGCCCCAGCATTTT. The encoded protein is CASSPDRAQPQHF.

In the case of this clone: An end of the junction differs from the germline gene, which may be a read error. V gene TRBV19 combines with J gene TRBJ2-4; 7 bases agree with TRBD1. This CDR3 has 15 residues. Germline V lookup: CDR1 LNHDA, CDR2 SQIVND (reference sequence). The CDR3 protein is CASSVTGVAKNSQYF. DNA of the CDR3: TGTGCCAGTAGTGTCACAGGGGTGGCCAAAAACAGTCAGTACTTC. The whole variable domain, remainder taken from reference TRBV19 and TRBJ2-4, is DGGITQSPKYLFRKEGQNVTLSCEQNLNHDAMYWYRQDPGQGLRLIYYSQIVNDFQKGDIAEGYSVSREKKESFPLTVTSAQKNPTAFYLCASSVTGVAKNSQYFGAGTRLSVL.

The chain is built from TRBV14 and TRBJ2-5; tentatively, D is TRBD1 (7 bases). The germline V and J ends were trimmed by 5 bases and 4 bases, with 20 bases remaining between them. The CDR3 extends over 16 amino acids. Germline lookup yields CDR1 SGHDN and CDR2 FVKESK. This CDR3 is CASSSQQGTLVETQYF. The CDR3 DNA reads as TGTGCCAGCAGCTCACAACAGGGGACTTTAGTAGAGACCCAGTACTTC.

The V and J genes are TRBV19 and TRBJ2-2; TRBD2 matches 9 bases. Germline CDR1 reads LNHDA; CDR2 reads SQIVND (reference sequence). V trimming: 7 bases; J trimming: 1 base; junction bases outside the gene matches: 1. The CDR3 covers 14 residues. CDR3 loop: CASTTSGNTGELFF. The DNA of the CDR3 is TGTGCCAGTACGACTAGCGGGAACACCGGGGAGCTGTTTTTT.

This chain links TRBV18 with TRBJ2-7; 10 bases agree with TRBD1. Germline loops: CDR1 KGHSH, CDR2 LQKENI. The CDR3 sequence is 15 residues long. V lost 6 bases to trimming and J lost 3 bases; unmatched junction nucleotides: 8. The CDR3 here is CASSHGQGESYEQYF. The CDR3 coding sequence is TGTGCCAGCTCCCACGGACAGGGGGAGAGCTACGAGCAGTACTTC.

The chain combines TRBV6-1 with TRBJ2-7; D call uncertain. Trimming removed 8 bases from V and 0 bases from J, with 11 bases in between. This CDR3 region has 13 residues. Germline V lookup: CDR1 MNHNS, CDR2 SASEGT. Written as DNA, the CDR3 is TGTGCCAGCTCTTCTGAGAGCTCCTACGAGCAGTACTTC. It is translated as CASSSESSYEQYF.

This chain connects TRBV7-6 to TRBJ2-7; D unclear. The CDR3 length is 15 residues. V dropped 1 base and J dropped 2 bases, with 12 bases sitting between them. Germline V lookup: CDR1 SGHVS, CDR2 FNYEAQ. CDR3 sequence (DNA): TGTGCCAGCAGCTTAGGGTCTAGTCCCCCCTACGAGCAGTACTTC. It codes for CASSLGSSPPYEQYF.

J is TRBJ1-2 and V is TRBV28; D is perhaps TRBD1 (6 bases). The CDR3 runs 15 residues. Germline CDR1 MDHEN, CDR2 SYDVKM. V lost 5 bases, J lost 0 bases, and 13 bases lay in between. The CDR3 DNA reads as TGTGCCAGCAGTACCCCTAAGGGGGCTAACTATGGCTACACCTTC. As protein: CASSTPKGANYGYTF.

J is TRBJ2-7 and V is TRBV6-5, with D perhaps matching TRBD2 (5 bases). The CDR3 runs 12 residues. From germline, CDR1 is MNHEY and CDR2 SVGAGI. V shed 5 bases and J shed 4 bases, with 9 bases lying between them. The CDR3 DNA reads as TGTGCCAGCAGTATCGGAGGTTACGAGCAGTACTTC. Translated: CASSIGGYEQYF.

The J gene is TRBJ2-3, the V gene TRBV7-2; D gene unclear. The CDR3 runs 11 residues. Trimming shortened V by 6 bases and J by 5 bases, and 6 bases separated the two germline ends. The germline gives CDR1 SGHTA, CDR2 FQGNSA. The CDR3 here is CASSSKDTQYF. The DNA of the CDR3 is TGTGCCAGCAGTAGTAAAGATACGCAGTATTTT.

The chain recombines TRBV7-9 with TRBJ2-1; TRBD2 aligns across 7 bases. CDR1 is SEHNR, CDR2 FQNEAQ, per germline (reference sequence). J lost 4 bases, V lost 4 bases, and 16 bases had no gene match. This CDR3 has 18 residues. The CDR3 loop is CASSSIAGGYDFYNEQFF. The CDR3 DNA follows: TGTGCCAGCAGCTCAATAGCGGGCGGCTACGATTTTTACAATGAGCAGTTCTTC. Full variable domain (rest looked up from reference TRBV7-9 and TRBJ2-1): DTGVSQNPRHKITKRGQNVTFRCDPISEHNRLYWYRQTLGQGPEFLTYFQNEAQLEKSRLLSDRFSAERPKGSFSTLEIQRTEQGDSAMYLCASSSIAGGYDFYNEQFFGPGTRLTVL.

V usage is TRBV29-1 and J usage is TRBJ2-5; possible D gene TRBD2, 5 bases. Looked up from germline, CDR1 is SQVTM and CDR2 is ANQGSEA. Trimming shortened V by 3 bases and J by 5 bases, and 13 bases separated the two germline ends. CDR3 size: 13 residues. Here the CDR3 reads CSVEILVRETQYF. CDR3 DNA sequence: TGCAGCGTTGAGATACTAGTTAGGGAGACCCAGTACTTC.

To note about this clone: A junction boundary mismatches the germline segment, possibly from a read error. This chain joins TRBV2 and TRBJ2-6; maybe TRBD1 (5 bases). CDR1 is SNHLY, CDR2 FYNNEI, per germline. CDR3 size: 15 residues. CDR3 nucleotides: TGTGCCAGCAGGATCTTGGCGTCTGGGGCCAACGGCCTGACTTTC. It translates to CASRILASGANGLTF. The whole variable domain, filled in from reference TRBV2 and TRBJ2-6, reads EPEVTQTPSHQVTQMGQEVILRCVPISNHLYFYWYRQILGQKVEFLVSFYNNEISEKSEIFDDQFSVERPDGSNFTLKIRSTKLEDSAMYFCASRILASGANGLTFGAGSRLTVL.

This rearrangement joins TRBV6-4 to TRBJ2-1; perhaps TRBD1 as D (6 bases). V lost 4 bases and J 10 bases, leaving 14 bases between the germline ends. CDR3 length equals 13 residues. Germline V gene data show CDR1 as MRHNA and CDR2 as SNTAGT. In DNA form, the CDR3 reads TGTGCCAGCAGTGTACTGACAGGTACCGAGCAGTTCTTC. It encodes CASSVLTGTEQFF.

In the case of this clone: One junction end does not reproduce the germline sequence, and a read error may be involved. The CDR3 loop is CASSPAGVVKNSQYF. The CDR3 coding sequence is TGTGCCAGCAGTCCCGCAGGGGTTGTCAAAAACAGTCAGTACTTC. The chain carries TRBV25-1 and TRBJ2-4, with D perhaps matching TRBD1 (6 bases). The CDR3 runs to 15 residues. Germline CDR1 is MGHDK and CDR2 is SYGVNS.

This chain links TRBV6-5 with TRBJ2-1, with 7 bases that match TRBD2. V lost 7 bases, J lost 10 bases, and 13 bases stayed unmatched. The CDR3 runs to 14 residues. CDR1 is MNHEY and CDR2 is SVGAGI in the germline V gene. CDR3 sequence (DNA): TGTGCCAGCAAACCCTCGGGGGGAGGTGACGAGCAGTTCTTC. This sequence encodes CASKPSGGGDEQFF.

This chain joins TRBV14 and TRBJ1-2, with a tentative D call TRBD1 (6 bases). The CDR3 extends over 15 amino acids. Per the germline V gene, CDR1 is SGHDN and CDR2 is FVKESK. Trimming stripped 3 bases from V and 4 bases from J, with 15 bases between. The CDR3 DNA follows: TGTGCCAGCAGCCATCCTCTAGGGGGATCCTATGGCTACACCTTC. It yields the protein CASSHPLGGSYGYTF.

The CDR3 bases are TGTGCCAGCAGCTTAGGTTGGCTAGCGGGAGGGTACAATGAGCAGTTCTTC. Translation: CASSLGWLAGGYNEQFF. V and J are TRBV7-6 and TRBJ2-1, with TRBD2 matching 12 bases. V lost 1 base, J lost 4 bases, and 5 bases stayed unmatched. In germline, CDR1 is SGHVS, CDR2 FNYEAQ. The CDR3 has 17 residues.

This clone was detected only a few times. CDR3 nucleotides: TGTGCCAGCAGTGAGTCTGCTCTAGCGGGGGGAGAGACCCAGTACTTC. Translating it yields CASSESALAGGETQYF. This chain uses TRBV6-1 with TRBJ2-5; 11 positions match TRBD2. Trimming cost V 3 bases and J 4 bases; bases outside gene matches: 7. The CDR3 consists of 16 residues. Germline lookup yields CDR1 MNHNS and CDR2 SASEGT.

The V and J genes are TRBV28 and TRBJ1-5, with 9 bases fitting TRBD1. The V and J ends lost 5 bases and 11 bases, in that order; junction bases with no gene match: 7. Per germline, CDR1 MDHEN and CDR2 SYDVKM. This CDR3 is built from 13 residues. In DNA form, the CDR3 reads TGTGCCAGCAGTGACAGGGGGAGAGCAGCCCAGCATTTT. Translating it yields CASSDRGRAAQHF.

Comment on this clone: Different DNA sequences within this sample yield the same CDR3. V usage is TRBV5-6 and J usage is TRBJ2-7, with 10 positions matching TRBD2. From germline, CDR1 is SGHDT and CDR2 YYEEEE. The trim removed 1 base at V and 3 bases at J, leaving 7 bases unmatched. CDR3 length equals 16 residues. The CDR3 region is CASSLRAAGGDYEQYF. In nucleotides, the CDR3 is TGTGCCAGCAGCTTGCGGGCAGCGGGAGGGGACTACGAGCAGTACTTC.

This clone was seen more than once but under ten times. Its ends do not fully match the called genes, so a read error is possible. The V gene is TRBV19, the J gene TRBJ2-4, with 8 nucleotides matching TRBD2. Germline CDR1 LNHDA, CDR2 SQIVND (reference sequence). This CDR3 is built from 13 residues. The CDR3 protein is CATRAGGKNSQYF. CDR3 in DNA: TGTGCCACCCGTGCGGGGGGCAAAAACAGTCAGTACTTC.

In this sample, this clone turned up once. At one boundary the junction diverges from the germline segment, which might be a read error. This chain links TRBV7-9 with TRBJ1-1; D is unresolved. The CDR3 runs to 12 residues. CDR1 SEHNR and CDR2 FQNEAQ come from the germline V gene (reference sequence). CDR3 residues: CSSSLSVTEAFF. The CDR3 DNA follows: TGTTCCAGCAGCTTATCGGTAACTGAAGCTTTCTTT.

CDR3 in amino acids: CASSPTGQGYTF. The CDR3 nucleotides are TGTGCCAGCAGTCCGACAGGGCAAGGCTACACCTTC. The V and J genes are TRBV6-4 and TRBJ1-2, with 7 bases lining up with TRBD1. The trim removed 5 bases at V and 8 bases at J, leaving 5 bases unmatched. The CDR3 consists of 12 residues. The germline gives CDR1 MRHNA, CDR2 SNTAGT.

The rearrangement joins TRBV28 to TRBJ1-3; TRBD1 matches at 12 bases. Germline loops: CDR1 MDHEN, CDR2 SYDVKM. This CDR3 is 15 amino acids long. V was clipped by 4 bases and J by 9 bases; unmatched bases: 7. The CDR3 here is CASSSGTGGILTIYF. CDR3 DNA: TGTGCCAGCAGTTCAGGGACAGGGGGCATACTCACCATATATTTT.

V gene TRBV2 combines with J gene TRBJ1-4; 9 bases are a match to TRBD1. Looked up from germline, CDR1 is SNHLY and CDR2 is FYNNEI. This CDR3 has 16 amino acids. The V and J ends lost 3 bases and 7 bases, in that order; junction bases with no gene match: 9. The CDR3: CASSDSPTGGGEKLFF. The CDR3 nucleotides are TGTGCCAGCAGTGACTCTCCGACAGGGGGAGGTGAAAAACTGTTTTTT.

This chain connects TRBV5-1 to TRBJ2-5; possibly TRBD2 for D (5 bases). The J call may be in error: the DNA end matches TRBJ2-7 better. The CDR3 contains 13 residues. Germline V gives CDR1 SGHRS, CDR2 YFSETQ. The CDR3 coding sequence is TGCGCCAGCAGCTTGGCCGGGATGTCCGAGCAGTACTTC. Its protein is CASSLAGMSEQYF.

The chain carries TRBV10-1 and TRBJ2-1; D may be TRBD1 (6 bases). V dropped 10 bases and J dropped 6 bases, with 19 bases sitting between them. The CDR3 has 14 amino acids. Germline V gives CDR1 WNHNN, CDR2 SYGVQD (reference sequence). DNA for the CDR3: TGCGCCACCCCCCGCACAGGGCCTTTCAATGAGCAGTTCTTC. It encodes CATPRTGPFNEQFF.

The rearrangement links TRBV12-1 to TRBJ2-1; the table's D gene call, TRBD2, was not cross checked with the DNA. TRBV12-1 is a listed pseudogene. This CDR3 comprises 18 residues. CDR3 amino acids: CASSQRAASGPVKNEQFF. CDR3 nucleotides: TGTGCCAGCAGTCAAAGGGCGGCTAGCGGGCCGGTAAAAAATGAGCAGTTCTTC.